The 22 T cell receptor beta chains below were found in one sample sequenced in a study of a mutant IDH1 vaccine in newly diagnosed glioma (dated by TCRdb to 2020 to 2023). The time point label on this specimen signifies: week 11, during vaccination. Each vaccine dose was 300 ug of a 20-mer mutant IDH1 peptide in Montanide, given subcutaneously with topical imiquimod. These TCRs' antigens remain unknown. Libraries were prepared through the immunoSEQ multiplex PCR assay. The source is immuneACCESS, and TCRdb retained only in-frame sequences with V and J called. Part of the clones is not carried over; for the studies checked, unresolved V genes explain less than half of this, and the remainder is unexplained. In this sample the table shows over 95,000 clones, around 90% of which occur a single time. Clones ranked in the top ten supply around 0.61% of the sample. The sample was PBMCs, taken from a glioma patient whose treatment included an IDH1 peptide vaccine. The receptor source for this set is a woman aged 50 to 65 with glioma.

J is TRBJ2-7 and V is TRBV2; D might be TRBD2 (6 bases). CDR3 length: 14 amino acids. Germline CDR1 SNHLY, CDR2 FYNNEI. Trimming left V 2 bases short and J 7 bases short, with 15 bases between. The CDR3 protein is CASSESGDVGEQYF. The CDR3 nucleotides read TGTGCCAGCAGTGAATCGGGGGACGTGGGGGAGCAGTACTTC.

This rearrangement joins TRBV19 to TRBJ2-7; maybe TRBD2 (6 bases). Trimming shortened V by 0 bases and J by 4 bases, and 16 bases separated the two germline ends. Germline V CDR1 and CDR2: LNHDA, SQIVND (reference sequence). This CDR3 is 16 amino acids long. Here the CDR3 reads CASSIDPAGFGYEQYF. CDR3 nucleotide sequence: TGTGCCAGTAGTATAGATCCGGCGGGGTTCGGGTACGAGCAGTACTTC. Supplemented by reference TRBV19 and TRBJ2-7, the full variable domain reads DGGITQSPKYLFRKEGQNVTLSCEQNLNHDAMYWYRQDPGQGLRLIYYSQIVNDFQKGDIAEGYSVSREKKESFPLTVTSAQKNPTAFYLCASSIDPAGFGYEQYFGPGTRLTVT.

This chain links TRBV4-1 with TRBJ2-7; D gene unclear. Trimming took 4 bases from V and 2 from J, leaving 15 bases between them. The CDR3 loop spans 15 amino acids. CDR1 and CDR2 (germline): MGHRA, YSYEKL. The DNA of the CDR3 is TGCGCCAGCAGCCCAACCGACTTAGGAACCTACGAGCAGTACTTC. Translation: CASSPTDLGTYEQYF.

This chain joins TRBV5-1 and TRBJ1-1, with TRBD1 matching over 8 bases. Germline values: CDR1 SGHRS, CDR2 YFSETQ. Unmatched junction bases numbered 4, after V lost 4 bases and J lost 2 bases. The CDR3 is made up of 14 amino acids. CDR3 region: CASSTGQGNTEAFF. The CDR3 coding sequence is TGCGCCAGCAGCACAGGACAGGGAAACACTGAAGCTTTCTTT.

The table lists this clone with a count of one. The chain recombines TRBV28 with TRBJ2-1, with TRBD2 matching over 7 bases. This CDR3 comprises 15 residues. CDR1 MDHEN and CDR2 SYDVKM come from the germline V gene. V shed 6 bases and J 6 bases; nucleotides not matched to a gene: 11. CDR3 sequence: CASSLGRTWGNEQFF. The CDR3 DNA is TGTGCCAGCAGCCTCGGGAGGACGTGGGGCAATGAGCAGTTCTTC.

This chain links TRBV13 with TRBJ2-3; 8 bases fit TRBD2. The trim removed 4 bases at V and 2 bases at J, leaving 8 bases unmatched. Germline V gene sequence: CDR1 PRHDT, CDR2 FYEKMQ (reference sequence). The CDR3 totals 16 residues. The CDR3 coding sequence is TGTGCCAGCAGCTCATATTTAGCGGGACCCACAGATACGCAGTATTTT. The encoded protein is CASSSYLAGPTDTQYF.

V and J are TRBV2 and TRBJ2-7; tentatively, D is TRBD2 (5 bases). This CDR3 has 12 amino acids. V was cut by 6 bases and J by 5 bases, with 11 bases left in between. The germline V gene encodes CDR1 SNHLY and CDR2 FYNNEI. The CDR3 DNA reads as TGTGCCAGCAGGCAACTAGATCACGAGCAGTACTTC. It translates to CASRQLDHEQYF.

A few counts support this clone. The chain is built from TRBV4-1 and TRBJ1-6; the match to TRBD1 covers 7 bases. The CDR3 loop spans 16 amino acids. Trimming took 1 base from V and 7 from J; bases not matched to a gene: 7. Germline loops: CDR1 MGHRA, CDR2 YSYEKL. CDR3 DNA sequence: TGCGCCAGCAGCCAAGTCCTGGACAGGAGAAATTCACCCCTCCACTTT. This sequence encodes CASSQVLDRRNSPLHF.

This chain's CDR3 is CASRPGSSYEQYF. The DNA for the CDR3 is TGTGCCAGCAGGCCCGGGTCTTCCTACGAGCAGTACTTC. The chain joins TRBV2 to TRBJ2-7, with no clear D. Trimming stripped 6 bases from V and 1 base from J, with 10 bases between. Germline V gene lookup returns CDR1 SNHLY and CDR2 FYNNEI. CDR3 size: 13 residues.

In its sample, this clone was seen once. The rearrangement joins TRBV9 to TRBJ2-1; D possibly corresponds to TRBD2 (5 bases). The V gene lost 4 bases and the J gene lost 8 bases, with 19 bases spanning the gap. The CDR3 covers 15 residues. Germline CDR1 reads SGDLS; CDR2 reads YYNGEE. The CDR3 nucleotides read TGTGCCAGCAGCACAAACAGTTTCGGGGAAGATGAGCAGTTCTTC. Translating gives CASSTNSFGEDEQFF. The entire variable domain, with the rest obtained from reference TRBV9 and TRBJ2-1, is as follows: DSGVTQTPKHLITATGQRVTLRCSPRSGDLSVYWYQQSLDQGLQFLIQYYNGEERAKGNILERFSAQQFPDLHSELNLSSLELGDSALYFCASSTNSFGEDEQFFGPGTRLTVL.

With respect to this clone: Relative to the germline gene, one junction end is altered; a read error may explain this. This chain uses TRBV7-7 with TRBJ2-2, with D possibly being TRBD1 or TRBD2 (6 bases each). CDR1 is SSHAT and CDR2 is FNYEAQ in the germline V gene (reference sequence). The CDR3 totals 14 residues. CDR3 bases: TGTGCTAGCAGCTCTTGGTCGGGGGCAGGGGAGCTGTTTTTT. Translating gives CASSSWSGAGELFF.

The chain recombines TRBV2 with TRBJ1-1; 7 bases agree with TRBD1. V trimming: 7 bases; J trimming: 9 bases; junction bases outside the gene matches: 11. This CDR3 has 13 residues. Looked up from germline, CDR1 is SNHLY and CDR2 is FYNNEI. The CDR3 sequence: CASTPGQSTKAFF. The CDR3 DNA reads as TGTGCCAGCACCCCGGGACAGTCAACCAAAGCTTTCTTT.

This clone has a handful of counts. This chain joins TRBV11-1 and TRBJ2-5; no reliable D call. Trimming cost V 1 base and J 4 bases, with 7 bases left between them. CDR3 size: 13 residues. Germline values: CDR1 SGHAT, CDR2 FQDESV (reference sequence). As DNA, the CDR3 is TGTGCCAGCAGCTTAGAACTTGGAGAGACCCAGTACTTC. It is translated as CASSLELGETQYF.

The chain combines TRBV5-1 with TRBJ1-1; TRBD1 agrees at 7 bases. The germline gives CDR1 SGHRS, CDR2 YFSETQ. This CDR3 region has 16 residues. Trimming took 2 bases from V and 0 from J; bases not matched to a gene: 7. CDR3 sequence reads: CASSLSRGGLNTEAFF. The CDR3 nucleotides are TGCGCCAGCAGCTTATCCAGGGGGGGTCTGAACACTGAAGCTTTCTTT.

The V call is TRBV18, the J call TRBJ2-3, with D perhaps TRBD2 (5 bases). The germline gives CDR1 KGHSH, CDR2 LQKENI. Between the trimmed V and J ends, which lost 3 bases and 2 bases, there was a span of 9 bases. The CDR3 contains 14 residues. For the CDR3, the DNA is TGTGCCAGCTCACCGGCGAGGGTCACAGATACGCAGTATTTT. It is translated as CASSPARVTDTQYF.

This chain links TRBV10-2 with TRBJ2-5; D is possibly TRBD2 (6 bases). The ends were cut back, 4 bases at V and 5 bases at J, with 14 bases in the middle. Germline values: CDR1 WSHSY, CDR2 SAAADI. The CDR3 covers 14 residues. The CDR3 here is CASSVERSGETQYF. CDR3 sequence (DNA): TGCGCCAGCAGTGTTGAGCGGAGCGGGGAGACCCAGTACTTC.

The chain recombines TRBV2 with TRBJ2-7, with D tentatively TRBD2 (6 bases). The V and J ends lost 6 bases and 0 bases respectively, with 15 bases between them. CDR1 is SNHLY, CDR2 FYNNEI, per germline. The CDR3 totals 15 residues. The DNA of the CDR3 is TGTGCCAGCAGCTCCCGGGACTGGAGCTCCTACGAGCAGTACTTC. Its protein product is CASSSRDWSSYEQYF.

V gene TRBV11-2 combines with J gene TRBJ1-2, with 7 bases fitting TRBD1. The CDR3 totals 12 residues. Germline V gene sequence: CDR1 SGHAT, CDR2 FQNNGV. The V gene end was trimmed by 5 bases and the J gene end by 8 bases; junction bases not matched to a gene: 5. The CDR3 DNA is TGTGCCAGCAGCACAGGGACAGCGGGCTACACCTTC. Protein: CASSTGTAGYTF.

This clone is a singleton in its sample. The chain is built from TRBV5-1 and TRBJ2-7; D gene unclear. Trimming left V 5 bases short and J 3 bases short, with 6 bases between. This CDR3 has 11 amino acids. Per the germline V gene, CDR1 is SGHRS and CDR2 is YFSETQ. This CDR3 reads CASSGRYEQYF. CDR3 bases: TGCGCCAGCAGTGGCCGCTACGAGCAGTACTTC. The whole variable domain, filled in from reference TRBV5-1 and TRBJ2-7, reads KAGVTQTPRYLIKTRGQQVTLSCSPISGHRSVSWYQQTPGQGLQFLFEYFSETQRNKGNFPGRFSGRQFSNSRSEMNVSTLELGDSALYLCASSGRYEQYFGPGTRLTVT.

The chain uses TRBV6-6 and TRBJ1-1; D might be TRBD1 (5 bases). Trimming took 7 bases from V and 5 from J, leaving 8 bases between them. Germline V gives CDR1 MNHNY, CDR2 SVGAGI (reference sequence). CDR3 length: 11 residues. The CDR3 nucleotides read TGTGCCAGCACTGCAGGGACTGAAGCTTTCTTT. Its translation is CASTAGTEAFF.

This clone was found once. This chain connects TRBV28 to TRBJ1-5; the D gene is possibly TRBD1 (5 bases). The CDR3 is made up of 14 amino acids. Trimming stripped 2 bases from V and 9 bases from J, with 14 bases between. Germline CDR1 MDHEN, CDR2 SYDVKM. The CDR3 sequence is CASSLGEWGRPQHF. CDR3 nucleotides: TGTGCCAGCAGTTTAGGGGAGTGGGGACGGCCCCAGCATTTT.

V is TRBV9 and J is TRBJ2-7; TRBD2 matches at 7 bases. From germline, CDR1 is SGDLS and CDR2 YYNGEE. Trimming cost V 4 bases and J 4 bases; bases outside gene matches: 11. CDR3 length: 15 residues. In DNA form, the CDR3 reads TGTGCCAGCAGCCCCGGGGGAGGGCCTGGATACGAGCAGTACTTC. This gives the protein CASSPGGGPGYEQYF.